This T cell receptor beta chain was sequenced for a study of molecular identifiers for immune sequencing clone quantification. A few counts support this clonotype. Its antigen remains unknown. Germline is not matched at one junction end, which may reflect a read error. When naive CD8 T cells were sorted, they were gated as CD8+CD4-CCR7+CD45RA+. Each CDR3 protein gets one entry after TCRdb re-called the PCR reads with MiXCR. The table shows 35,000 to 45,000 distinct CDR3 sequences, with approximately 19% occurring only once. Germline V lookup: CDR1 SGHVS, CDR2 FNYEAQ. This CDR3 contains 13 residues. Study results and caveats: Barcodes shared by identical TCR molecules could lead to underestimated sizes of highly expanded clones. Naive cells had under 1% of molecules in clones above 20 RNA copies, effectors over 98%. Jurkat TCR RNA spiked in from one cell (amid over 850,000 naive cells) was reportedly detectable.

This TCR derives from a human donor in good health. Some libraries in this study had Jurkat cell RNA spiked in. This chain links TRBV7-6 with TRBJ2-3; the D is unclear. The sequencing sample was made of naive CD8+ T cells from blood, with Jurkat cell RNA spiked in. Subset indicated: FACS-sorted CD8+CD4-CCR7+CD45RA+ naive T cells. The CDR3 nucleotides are TGTGCCGGCAGCCCGTCGAACACAGATACGCAGTATTTT. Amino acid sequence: CAGSPSNTDTQYF.